The 23 T cell receptor beta chains below come from one sample, sequenced in a study of cytomegalovirus exposure and HLA in healthy donors. The PCR used 60 Vbeta and 13 Jbeta primers. The data were produced by immunoSEQ multiplex PCR, yet TCRdb's version contains in-frame clones alone and is incomplete. The table lists around 170,000 clones, around 80% of them singletons. Sequencing was carried out using PBMCs. The receptors originated from a woman between 50 and 59 years old in good health and CMV-seropositive.

This clone was recorded once. V is TRBV21-1 and J is TRBJ1-1. TRBV21-1 is a recognized pseudogene. CDR3 size: 18 residues. CDR3 sequence (DNA): TGTGCCAGCCCTCGCGGGGGGGAGGTCGGGGACACTAACACTGAAGCTTTCTTT. Protein product: CASPRGGEVGDTNTEAFF.

This chain connects TRBV7-8 to TRBJ2-5; 11 bases map to TRBD1. J was trimmed by 5 bases and V by 6 bases; bases with no gene match: 5. Per germline, CDR1 SGHVS and CDR2 FQNEAQ. CDR3 length: 14 residues. The CDR3 region is CASRRTGGEETQYF. CDR3 nucleotides: TGTGCCAGCAGGCGGACAGGGGGCGAGGAGACCCAGTACTTC.

V is TRBV30 and J is TRBJ2-2; a weak D match, TRBD2 (6 bases). The CDR3 extends over 14 amino acids. Germline V gene lookup returns CDR1 GTSNPN and CDR2 SVGIG (reference sequence). Trimming shortened V by 4 bases and J by 4 bases, and 13 bases separated the two germline ends. CDR3 nucleotides: TGTGCCTGGAAGGGCGGGACGGGCACCGGGGAGCTGTTTTTT. Translation: CAWKGGTGTGELFF. The full variable domain, rest sourced from reference TRBV30 and TRBJ2-2, is SQTIHQWPATLVQPVGSPLSLECTVEGTSNPNLYWYRQAAGRGLQLLFYSVGIGQISSEVPQNLSASRPQDRQFILSSKKLLLSDSGFYLCAWKGGTGTGELFFGEGSRLTVL.

CDR3 amino acids: CATSSGETQYF. CDR3 sequence (DNA): TGTGCCACCTCCTCGGGGGAGACCCAGTACTTC. V is TRBV2 and J is TRBJ2-5; possibly TRBD2 for D (5 bases). Germline V gene sequence: CDR1 SNHLY, CDR2 FYNNEI. V dropped 10 bases and J dropped 5 bases, with 11 bases sitting between them. This CDR3 spans 11 amino acids.

The chain combines TRBV18 with TRBJ2-3; 7 bases are a match to TRBD1. Germline CDR1 reads KGHSH; CDR2 reads LQKENI. The CDR3 length is 17 residues. V gave up 6 bases and J gave up 0 bases; unmatched junction bases: 12. DNA for the CDR3: TGTGCCAGCTCGCCCACCAGACAGGGTTCTAGCACAGATACGCAGTATTTT. Residues: CASSPTRQGSSTDTQYF.

This clone was seen once. At one of its ends the junction is not consistent with the germline gene, which may arise from a read error. The V call is TRBV7-7, the J call TRBJ2-1; 7 bases agree with TRBD1. The CDR3 loop spans 13 amino acids. Germline CDR1 and CDR2: SSHAT and FNYEAQ (reference sequence). In DNA form, the CDR3 reads TGTGCTAGCAGCTCGGACAGGTACAATGAGCAGTTCTTC. It is translated as CASSSDRYNEQFF.

The V and J genes are TRBV15 and TRBJ1-2, with 9 bases lining up with TRBD1. V lost 3 bases and J lost 4; bases outside the gene matches: 3. CDR1 is LNHNV and CDR2 is YYDKDF in the germline V gene (reference sequence). This CDR3 has 14 amino acids. The CDR3 DNA is TGTGCCACCAGCAGGGACAGGGGATTCTATGGCTACACCTTC. This codes for CATSRDRGFYGYTF. The whole variable domain, remainder taken from reference TRBV15 and TRBJ1-2, is DAMVIQNPRYQVTQFGKPVTLSCSQTLNHNVMYWYQQKSSQAPKLLFHYYDKDFNNEADTPDNFQSRRPNTSFCFLDIRSPGLGDTAMYLCATSRDRGFYGYTFGSGTRLTVV.

The CDR3 loop is CASSGQPSSGNTIYF. DNA of the CDR3: TGCGCCAGCAGCGGGCAGCCTTCATCTGGAAACACCATATATTTT. The chain is built from TRBV5-1 and TRBJ1-3, with D unresolved. Germline CDR1 and CDR2: SGHRS and YFSETQ. The CDR3 is 15 residues long. V was trimmed by 4 bases and J by 1 base, leaving 12 bases between them.

The chain recombines TRBV30 with TRBJ1-1; perhaps TRBD1 as D (6 bases). Germline V gene data show CDR1 as GTSNPN and CDR2 as SVGIG (reference sequence). V was cut by 0 bases and J by 11 bases, with 10 bases left in between. The CDR3 consists of 11 residues. The CDR3: CAWSVNTGAFF. CDR3 in DNA: TGTGCCTGGAGTGTGAACACAGGGGCTTTCTTT.

There are a few counts of this clone. The chain recombines TRBV25-1 with TRBJ2-2; TRBD1 might be the D (5 bases). The CDR3 is 12 residues long. Per germline, CDR1 MGHDK and CDR2 SYGVNS. The ends were cut back, 4 bases at V and 11 bases at J, with 11 bases in the middle. The CDR3 reads CASSAGQGELFF. CDR3 coding DNA: TGTGCCAGCAGTGCAGGTCAGGGAGAGCTGTTTTTT.

This chain connects TRBV5-6 to TRBJ2-1; TRBD2 aligns across 8 bases. CDR1 is SGHDT and CDR2 is YYEEEE in the germline V gene. This CDR3 is 15 amino acids long. The ends lost 1 base at V and 7 bases at J; junction bases unmatched: 7. CDR3 protein: CASSLLSGGYNEQFF. The CDR3 DNA reads TGTGCCAGCAGCTTGTTATCGGGAGGGTATAATGAGCAGTTCTTC.

Only one count was recorded for this clone. The rearrangement uses TRBV29-1 and TRBJ1-4, with D perhaps matching TRBD1 (6 bases). The length of the CDR3 is 14 residues. Germline CDR1 and CDR2: SQVTM and ANQGSEA. V gave up 5 bases and J gave up 0 bases, with 10 bases separating them. The CDR3 region has the DNA TGCAGCGTTCTACAGGGAGCAACTAATGAAAAACTGTTTTTT. It yields the protein CSVLQGATNEKLFF.

V gene TRBV18 combines with J gene TRBJ2-7; 7 positions agree with TRBD2. CDR1 KGHSH and CDR2 LQKENI come from the germline V gene. The V segment lost 2 bases and the J segment 6 bases; nucleotides outside the gene matches: 13. This CDR3 has 16 amino acids. The CDR3 reads CASSPDPPLGGREQYF. For the CDR3, the DNA is TGTGCCAGCTCACCAGATCCCCCCCTGGGAGGGCGCGAGCAGTACTTC. Full variable domain (remainder filled in from reference TRBV18 and TRBJ2-7): NAGVMQNPRHLVRRRGQEARLRCSPMKGHSHVYWYRQLPEEGLKFMVYLQKENIIDESGMPKERFSAEFPKEGPSILRIQQVVRGDSAAYFCASSPDPPLGGREQYFGPGTRLTVT.

J is TRBJ2-7 and V is TRBV7-2; no firm D call. The ends were cut back, 1 base at V and 6 bases at J, with 7 bases in the middle. The germline V gene encodes CDR1 SGHTA and CDR2 FQGNSA. The CDR3 runs 12 residues. In DNA form, the CDR3 reads TGTGCCAGCAGCTTAGTTGTCGGCGAGCAGTACTTC. Protein: CASSLVVGEQYF.

The CDR3 region has the DNA TGTGCCAGCAGCTTCGGACAGGGGGCGCCCACCGGGGAGCTGTTTTTT. Translating gives CASSFGQGAPTGELFF. The chain joins TRBV5-6 to TRBJ2-2; 11 nucleotides match TRBD1. CDR1 is SGHDT and CDR2 is YYEEEE in the germline V gene. Trimming cost V 2 bases and J 4 bases; bases outside gene matches: 4. The CDR3 loop spans 16 amino acids.

The chain joins TRBV7-8 to TRBJ2-5; TRBD1 matches at 7 bases. After removal of 3 bases from V and 1 base from J, the junction contained 8 bases not matched to a gene. From germline, CDR1 is SGHVS and CDR2 FQNEAQ. This CDR3 comprises 16 residues. The CDR3 DNA reads TGTGCCAGCAGCTTGGGACAGCTGAGGAGCCAAGAGACCCAGTACTTC. This encodes CASSLGQLRSQETQYF.

The rearrangement links TRBV10-3 to TRBJ2-1; TRBD2 agrees at 15 bases. The CDR3 covers 17 residues. Unmatched junction bases numbered 11, after V lost 6 bases and J lost 8 bases. Germline assignment: CDR1 ENHRY and CDR2 SYGVKD. CDR3 protein: CAISPVGLAGGPHEQFF. CDR3 sequence (DNA): TGTGCCATCAGCCCAGTAGGACTAGCGGGAGGGCCGCATGAGCAGTTCTTC.

This clone was detected only once. The chain is built from TRBV5-1 and TRBJ2-3; weak D call: TRBD1 (6 bases). V lost 1 base and J 0 bases, leaving 21 bases between the germline ends. Germline-derived CDR1 and CDR2 are SGHRS and YFSETQ. CDR3 length: 19 residues. CDR3 protein: CASSLPTKPGQISTDTQYF. The CDR3 DNA follows: TGCGCCAGCAGCTTGCCCACTAAACCGGGACAAATAAGCACAGATACGCAGTATTTT.

The chain combines TRBV7-2 with TRBJ2-6; tentatively, D is TRBD2 (5 bases). Germline CDR1 and CDR2: SGHTA and FQGNSA. The V end was cut by 5 bases, the J end by 0 bases, with 14 bases between. The length of the CDR3 is 17 residues. The CDR3 sequence: CASSLGLTLSGANVLTF. The CDR3 DNA reads TGTGCCAGCAGCCTTGGACTGACTCTCTCTGGGGCCAACGTCCTGACTTTC.

The rearrangement links TRBV9 to TRBJ2-3; TRBD2 matches 12 bases. CDR3 length equals 20 residues. Trimming removed 3 bases from V and 2 bases from J; junction bases left unmatched: 16. Germline V lookup: CDR1 SGDLS, CDR2 YYNGEE. The CDR3 coding sequence is TGTGCCAGCAGCGCCCGACTAGCGGGAGCGCAGGGAGGAGTCACAGATACGCAGTATTTT. It translates to CASSARLAGAQGGVTDTQYF.

This clone was picked up a small number of times. The rearrangement uses TRBV27 and TRBJ1-2; 9 bases match TRBD1. This CDR3 is built from 14 residues. J was trimmed by 4 bases and V by 2 bases; bases with no gene match: 2. The germline V gene has CDR1 MNHEY and CDR2 SMNVEV (reference sequence). CDR3 protein: CASSLRQGGYGYTF. The CDR3 bases are TGTGCCAGCAGTTTAAGACAGGGGGGCTATGGCTACACCTTC.

V is TRBV27 and J is TRBJ1-2; D possibly corresponds to TRBD1 (6 bases). There are 13 residues in the CDR3. Trimming left V 3 bases short and J 7 bases short, with 12 bases between. Germline V gene lookup returns CDR1 MNHEY and CDR2 SMNVEV (reference sequence). The CDR3 sequence is CASSFSGGRGYTF. The CDR3 bases are TGTGCCAGCAGTTTCTCCGGGGGGCGTGGCTACACCTTC.

The chain combines TRBV5-1 with TRBJ1-4; TRBD1 is a possible D gene (5 bases). V gave up 4 bases and J gave up 1 base, with 11 bases separating them. There are 15 residues in the CDR3. Germline-derived CDR1 and CDR2 are SGHRS and YFSETQ. CDR3 residues: CASSLQDITNEKLFF. The CDR3 DNA is TGCGCCAGCAGCCTCCAGGACATAACTAATGAAAAACTGTTTTTT. The full variable domain, with the rest looked up from reference TRBV5-1 and TRBJ1-4, is KAGVTQTPRYLIKTRGQQVTLSCSPISGHRSVSWYQQTPGQGLQFLFEYFSETQRNKGNFPGRFSGRQFSNSRSEMNVSTLELGDSALYLCASSLQDITNEKLFFGSGTQLSVL.